Detailed here is one T cell receptor (beta chain). Its antigen is still unknown. Trimming removed 9 bases at V and 5 bases at J, with 19 bases between. The CDR3 is 14 residues long. CDR1 SNHLY and CDR2 FYNNEI come from the germline V gene. Data came from immunoSEQ multiplex PCR; TCRdb stores just in-frame clones and leaves some out. The repertoire holds around 170,000 clones, with 85% to 90% as singletons. This sample was taken from a study of T cell responses to AZD1222 COVID-19 vaccine. The study's findings and limits: Every sample of the repertoires postdated the peak T cell response.

This rearrangement joins TRBV2 to TRBJ2-5; maybe TRBD1 (6 bases). The sequence came from an adult who received the AZD1222 COVID-19 vaccine. Source: peripheral blood, taken 28 days after the second AZD1222 dose. CDR3 nucleotide sequence: TGTGCCAGGAATTTAGGGGGTTGGGGTGAGACCCAGTACTTC. Amino acid sequence: CARNLGGWGETQYF.